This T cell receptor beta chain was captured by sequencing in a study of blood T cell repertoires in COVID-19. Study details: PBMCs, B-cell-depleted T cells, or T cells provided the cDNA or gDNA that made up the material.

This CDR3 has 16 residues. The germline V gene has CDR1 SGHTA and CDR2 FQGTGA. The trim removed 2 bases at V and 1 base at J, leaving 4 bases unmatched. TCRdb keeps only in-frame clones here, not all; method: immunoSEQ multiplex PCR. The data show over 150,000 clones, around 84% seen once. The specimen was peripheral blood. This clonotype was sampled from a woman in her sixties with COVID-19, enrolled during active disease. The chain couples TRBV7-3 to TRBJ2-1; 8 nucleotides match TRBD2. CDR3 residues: CASSLHSGISYNEQFF. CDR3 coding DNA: TGTGCCAGCAGCTTACATAGCGGGATATCCTACAATGAGCAGTTCTTC.